One and the same sample provided the 3 T cell receptor beta chains below, sequenced in a study of memory CD4+ T cells and cytomegalovirus serostatus. The method was immunoSEQ multiplex PCR; TCRdb's version includes in-frame clones alone and lacks a portion of them. The data hold 40,000 to 55,000 clones, with under 90% observed a single time. Single viable CD3+CD4+CD8-CD45RO+ cells were sorted as the memory CD4+ T cells. Source material: memory CD4+ T cells from blood. The receptors were sampled from an adult in good health and CMV-seronegative.

The chain has TRBV28 and TRBJ2-1; 10 bases are a match to TRBD2. J gave up 5 bases and V 1 base, and 5 bases lay outside the gene matches. The CDR3 sequence is 16 residues long. Germline CDR1 and CDR2: MDHEN and SYDVKM. The CDR3 protein is CASSLLGTSEHNEQFF. The CDR3 nucleotides are TGTGCCAGCAGTTTATTGGGGACTAGCGAACACAATGAGCAGTTCTTC.

The chain recombines TRBV9 with TRBJ1-2; D gene uncertain. This CDR3 is 11 amino acids long. CDR1 SGDLS and CDR2 YYNGEE come from the germline V gene. The ends were cut back, 3 bases at V and 2 bases at J, with 2 bases in the middle. The CDR3 nucleotides read TGTGCCAGCAGCGACAACTATGGCTACACCTTC. This gives the protein CASSDNYGYTF.

This chain joins TRBV6-5 and TRBJ2-7; D remains unclear. This CDR3 is 14 amino acids long. Germline V gene data show CDR1 as MNHEY and CDR2 as SVGAGI. The V end was cut by 4 bases, the J end by 0 bases, with 10 bases between. In DNA, the CDR3 is TGTGCCAGCAGTTCCCAACTTAGCTCCTACGAGCAGTACTTC. Amino acids: CASSSQLSSYEQYF.